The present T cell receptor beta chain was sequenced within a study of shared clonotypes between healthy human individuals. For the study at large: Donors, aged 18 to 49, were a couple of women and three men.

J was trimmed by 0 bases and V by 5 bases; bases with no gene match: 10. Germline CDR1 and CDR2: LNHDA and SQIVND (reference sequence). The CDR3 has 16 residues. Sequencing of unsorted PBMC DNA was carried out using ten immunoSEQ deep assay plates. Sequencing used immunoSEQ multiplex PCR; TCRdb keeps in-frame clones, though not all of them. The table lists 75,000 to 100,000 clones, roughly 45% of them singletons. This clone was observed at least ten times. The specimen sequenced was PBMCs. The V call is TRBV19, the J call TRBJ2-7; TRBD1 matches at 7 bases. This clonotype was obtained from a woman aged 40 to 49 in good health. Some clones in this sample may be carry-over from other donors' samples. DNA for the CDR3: TGTGCCAGTAGTCCTCGTCCGGGACAGCCCTCCTACGAGCAGTACTTC. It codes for CASSPRPGQPSYEQYF.